This TCR beta chain appears in the sequencing data of a study of blood T cell repertoires in COVID-19. In the study overall: Specimens from acute and convalescent COVID-19 originated in the United States, Italy and Spain. The cDNA or gDNA used as material had been derived from T cells, B-cell-depleted T cells, or PBMCs.

Per the authors' pipeline: Reference gene primer amplification in the assay estimated nucleated cell counts. The protocol was immunoSEQ multiplex PCR, while the TCRdb copy is restricted to in-frame clones and leaves out a portion. V, J and clone size are those of that table, while D and trimming were read from the DNA. The data hold around 120,000 clones, with around four fifths observed a single time. The V gene's germline CDR1 is SEHNR and CDR2 FQNEAQ (reference sequence). The CDR3 covers 13 residues. Trimming removed 4 bases from V and 9 bases from J, with 13 bases in between. The sequenced sample consisted of peripheral blood. The chain couples TRBV7-9 to TRBJ1-5; maybe TRBD1 (5 bases). The sequence came from a man older than 75 with active or convalescent COVID-19. CDR3 bases: TGTGCCAGCAGCTCTGGACACGGCGGGCCCCAGCATTTT. Its protein product is CASSSGHGGPQHF.